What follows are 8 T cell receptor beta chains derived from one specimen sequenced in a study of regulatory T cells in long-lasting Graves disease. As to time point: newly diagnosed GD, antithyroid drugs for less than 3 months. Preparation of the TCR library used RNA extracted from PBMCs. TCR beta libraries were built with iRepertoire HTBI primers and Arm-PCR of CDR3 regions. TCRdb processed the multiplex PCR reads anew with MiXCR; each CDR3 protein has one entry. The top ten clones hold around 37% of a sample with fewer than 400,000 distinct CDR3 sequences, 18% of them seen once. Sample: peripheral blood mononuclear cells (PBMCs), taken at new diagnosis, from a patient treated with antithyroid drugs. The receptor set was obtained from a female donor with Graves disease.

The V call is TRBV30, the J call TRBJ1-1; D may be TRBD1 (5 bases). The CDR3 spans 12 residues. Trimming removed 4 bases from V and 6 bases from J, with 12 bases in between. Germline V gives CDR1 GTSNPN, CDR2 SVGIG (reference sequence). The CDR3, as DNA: TGTGCCTGGACCGCGGGGGGAGCTGAAGCTTTCTTT. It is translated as CAWTAGGAEAFF.

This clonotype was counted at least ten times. CDR3 loop: CAISDADTSYEQYF. In nucleotides, the CDR3 is TGTGCCATCAGTGACGCCGACACATCCTACGAGCAGTACTTC. The chain joins TRBV10-3 to TRBJ2-7; no firm D call. Between the trimmed V and J ends, which lost 3 bases and 1 base, there was a span of 10 bases. CDR1 and CDR2 (germline): ENHRY, SYGVKD. This CDR3 contains 14 residues.

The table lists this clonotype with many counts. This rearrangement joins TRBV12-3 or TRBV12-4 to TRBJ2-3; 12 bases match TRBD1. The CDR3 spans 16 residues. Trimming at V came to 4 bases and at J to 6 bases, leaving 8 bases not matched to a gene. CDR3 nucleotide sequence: TGTGCCAGCAGTTCCCGGGACAGGGGGCAAGTGGATACGCAGTATTTT. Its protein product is CASSSRDRGQVDTQYF.

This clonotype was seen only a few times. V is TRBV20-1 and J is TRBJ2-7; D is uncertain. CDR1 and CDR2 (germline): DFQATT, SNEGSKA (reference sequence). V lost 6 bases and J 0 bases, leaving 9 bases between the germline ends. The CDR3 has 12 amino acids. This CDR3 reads CSANKVSYEQYF. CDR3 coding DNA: TGCAGTGCCAATAAGGTCTCCTACGAGCAGTACTTC.

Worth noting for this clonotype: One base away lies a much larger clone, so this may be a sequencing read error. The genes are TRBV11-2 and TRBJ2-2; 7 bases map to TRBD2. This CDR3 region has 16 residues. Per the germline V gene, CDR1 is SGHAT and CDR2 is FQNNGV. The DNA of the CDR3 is TGTGCCAGCAGCTTACCGACTAGCTCGAAGACCGGGGAGCTGTTTTTT. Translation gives CASSLPTSSKTGELFF.

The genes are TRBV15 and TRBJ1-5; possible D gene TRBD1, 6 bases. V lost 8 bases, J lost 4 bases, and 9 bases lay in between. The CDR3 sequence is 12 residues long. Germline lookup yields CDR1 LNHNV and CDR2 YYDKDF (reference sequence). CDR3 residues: CATQGGNQPQHF. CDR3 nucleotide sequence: TGTGCCACCCAAGGGGGGAATCAGCCCCAGCATTTT.

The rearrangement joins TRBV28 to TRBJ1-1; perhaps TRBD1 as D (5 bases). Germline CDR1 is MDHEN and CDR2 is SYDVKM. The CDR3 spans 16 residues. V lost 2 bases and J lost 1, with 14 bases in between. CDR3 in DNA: TGTGCCAGCAGTTTACCCCTAGGGGCAGGGAACACTGAAGCTTTCTTT. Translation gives CASSLPLGAGNTEAFF.

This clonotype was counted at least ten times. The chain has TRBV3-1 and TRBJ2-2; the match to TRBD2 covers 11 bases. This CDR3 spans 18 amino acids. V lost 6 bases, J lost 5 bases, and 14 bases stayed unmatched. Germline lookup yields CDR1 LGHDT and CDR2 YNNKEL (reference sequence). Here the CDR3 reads CASSPLGLAGGVTGELFF. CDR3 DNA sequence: TGTGCCAGCAGTCCTTTAGGGCTAGCGGGAGGCGTGACCGGGGAGCTGTTTTTT.